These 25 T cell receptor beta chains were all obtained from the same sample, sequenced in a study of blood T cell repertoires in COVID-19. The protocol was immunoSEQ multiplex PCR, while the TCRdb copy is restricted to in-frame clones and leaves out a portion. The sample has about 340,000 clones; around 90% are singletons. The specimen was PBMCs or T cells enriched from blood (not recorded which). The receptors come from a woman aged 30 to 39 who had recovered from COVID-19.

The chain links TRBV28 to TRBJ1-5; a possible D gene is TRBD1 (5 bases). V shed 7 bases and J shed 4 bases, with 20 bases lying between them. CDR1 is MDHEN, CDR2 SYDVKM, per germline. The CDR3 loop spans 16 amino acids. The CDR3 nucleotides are TGTGCCAGCACCCCACTCCAGGGAGGATGGAATCAGCCCCAGCATTTT. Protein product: CASTPLQGGWNQPQHF.

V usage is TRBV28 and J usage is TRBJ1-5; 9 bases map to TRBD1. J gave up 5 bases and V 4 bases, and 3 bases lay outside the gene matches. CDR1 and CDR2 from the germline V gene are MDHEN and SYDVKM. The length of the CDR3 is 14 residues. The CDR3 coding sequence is TGTGCCAGCAGTTCGGGACAGGGATATCAGCCCCAGCATTTT. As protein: CASSSGQGYQPQHF.

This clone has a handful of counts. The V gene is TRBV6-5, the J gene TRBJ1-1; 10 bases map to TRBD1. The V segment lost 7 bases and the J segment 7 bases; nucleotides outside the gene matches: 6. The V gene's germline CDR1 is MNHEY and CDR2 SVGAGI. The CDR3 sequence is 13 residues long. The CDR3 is CASKVGQGNEAFF. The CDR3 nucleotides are TGTGCCAGCAAAGTGGGACAGGGGAATGAAGCTTTCTTT.

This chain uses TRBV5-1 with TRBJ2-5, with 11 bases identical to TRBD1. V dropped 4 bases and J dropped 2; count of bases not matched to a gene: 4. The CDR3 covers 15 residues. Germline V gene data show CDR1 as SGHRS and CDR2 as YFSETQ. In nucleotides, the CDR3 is TGCGCCAGCAGCCGGGACAGGGGGACGCAAGAGACCCAGTACTTC. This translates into CASSRDRGTQETQYF.

CDR3 sequence: CASKAGTSGADTQYF. The CDR3 DNA reads TGTGCCAGCAAAGCCGGGACTAGCGGGGCAGATACGCAGTATTTT. The chain is built from TRBV28 and TRBJ2-3; 13 nucleotides agree with TRBD2. V dropped 7 bases and J dropped 4; count of bases not matched to a gene: 5. The CDR3 contains 15 residues. Germline CDR1 and CDR2: MDHEN and SYDVKM.

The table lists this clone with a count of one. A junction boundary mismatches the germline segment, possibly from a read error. CDR3 region: CASSPREGEAFF. The CDR3 region has the DNA TGTGCCAGCTCCCCACGGGAGGGGGAAGCTTTCTTT. The V gene is TRBV18, the J gene TRBJ1-1; perhaps TRBD1 as D (5 bases). CDR1 is KGHSH, CDR2 LQKENI, per germline. The length of the CDR3 is 12 residues.

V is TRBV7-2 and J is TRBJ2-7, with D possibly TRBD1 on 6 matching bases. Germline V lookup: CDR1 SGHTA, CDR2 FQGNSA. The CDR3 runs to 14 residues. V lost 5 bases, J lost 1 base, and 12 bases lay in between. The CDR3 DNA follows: TGTGCCAGCAGCGCCGGACAGTTTTCCTACGAGCAGTACTTC. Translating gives CASSAGQFSYEQYF.

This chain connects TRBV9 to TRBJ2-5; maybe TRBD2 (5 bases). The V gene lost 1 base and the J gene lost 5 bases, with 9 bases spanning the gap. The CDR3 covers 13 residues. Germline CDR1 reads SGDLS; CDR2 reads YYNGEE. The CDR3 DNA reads TGTGCCAGCAGCGTAACTCCGGGGGAGACCCAGTACTTC. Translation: CASSVTPGETQYF. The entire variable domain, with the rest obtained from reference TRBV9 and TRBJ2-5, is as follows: DSGVTQTPKHLITATGQRVTLRCSPRSGDLSVYWYQQSLDQGLQFLIQYYNGEERAKGNILERFSAQQFPDLHSELNLSSLELGDSALYFCASSVTPGETQYFGPGTRLLVL.

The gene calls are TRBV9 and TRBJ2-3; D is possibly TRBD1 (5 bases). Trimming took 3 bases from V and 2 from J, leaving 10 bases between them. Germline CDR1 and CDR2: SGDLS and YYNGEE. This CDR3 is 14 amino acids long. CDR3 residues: CASSGGIHTDTQYF. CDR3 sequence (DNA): TGTGCCAGCAGCGGGGGCATCCACACAGATACGCAGTATTTT.

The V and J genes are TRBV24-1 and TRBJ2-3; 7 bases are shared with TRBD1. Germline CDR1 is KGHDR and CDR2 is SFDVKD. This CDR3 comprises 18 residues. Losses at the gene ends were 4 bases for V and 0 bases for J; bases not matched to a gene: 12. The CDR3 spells CATSDSGTVSSSTDTQYF. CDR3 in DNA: TGTGCCACCAGTGACTCGGGGACAGTCTCATCTAGCACAGATACGCAGTATTTT.

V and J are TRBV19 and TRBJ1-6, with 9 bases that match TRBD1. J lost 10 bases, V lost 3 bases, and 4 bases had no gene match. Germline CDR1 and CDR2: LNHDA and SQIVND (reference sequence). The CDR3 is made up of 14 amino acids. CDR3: CASSIRDRESPLHF. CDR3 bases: TGTGCCAGTAGTATCCGGGACAGGGAATCACCCCTCCACTTT.

The CDR3 here is CASSLAGVDEQYF. The CDR3, as DNA: TGCGCCAGCAGCTTGGCGGGGGTGGACGAGCAGTACTTC. This sequence joins TRBV5-1 and TRBJ2-7; tentative D call: TRBD2 (6 bases). There are 13 residues in the CDR3. Germline loops: CDR1 SGHRS, CDR2 YFSETQ. The V gene lost 0 bases and the J gene lost 5 bases, with 9 bases spanning the gap.

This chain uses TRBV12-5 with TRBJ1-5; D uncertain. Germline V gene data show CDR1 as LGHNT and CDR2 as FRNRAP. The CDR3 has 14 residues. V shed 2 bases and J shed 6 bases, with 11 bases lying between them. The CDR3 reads CASGLREPGQPQHF. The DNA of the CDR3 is TGTGCTAGTGGTTTGCGGGAGCCGGGTCAGCCCCAGCATTTT.

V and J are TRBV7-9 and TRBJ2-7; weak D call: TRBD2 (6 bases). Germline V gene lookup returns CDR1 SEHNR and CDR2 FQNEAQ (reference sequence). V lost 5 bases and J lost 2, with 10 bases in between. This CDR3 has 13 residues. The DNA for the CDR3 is TGTGCCAGCAGCCCGGGACTTCCCTACGAGCAGTACTTC. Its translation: CASSPGLPYEQYF.

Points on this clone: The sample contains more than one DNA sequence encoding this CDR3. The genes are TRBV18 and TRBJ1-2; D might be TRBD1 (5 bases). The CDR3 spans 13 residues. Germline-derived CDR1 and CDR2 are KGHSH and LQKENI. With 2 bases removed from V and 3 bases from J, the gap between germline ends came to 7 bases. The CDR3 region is CASSPGRDYGYTF. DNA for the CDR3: TGTGCCAGCTCACCAGGCAGGGACTATGGCTACACCTTC.

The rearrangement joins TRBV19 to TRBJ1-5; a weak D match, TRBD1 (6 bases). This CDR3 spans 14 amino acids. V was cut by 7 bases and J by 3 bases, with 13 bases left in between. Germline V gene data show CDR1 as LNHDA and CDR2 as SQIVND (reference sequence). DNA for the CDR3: TGTGCCAGTACCAATGGGGACACCAATCAGCCCCAGCATTTT. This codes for CASTNGDTNQPQHF.

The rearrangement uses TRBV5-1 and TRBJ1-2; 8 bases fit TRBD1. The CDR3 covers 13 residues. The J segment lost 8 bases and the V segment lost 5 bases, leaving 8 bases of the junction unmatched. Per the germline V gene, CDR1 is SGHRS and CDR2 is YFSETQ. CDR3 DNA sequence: TGCGCCAGCAGTTCCGACAGGGGCCAGGGCTACACCTTC. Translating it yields CASSSDRGQGYTF. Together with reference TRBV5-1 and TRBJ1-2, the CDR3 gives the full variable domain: KAGVTQTPRYLIKTRGQQVTLSCSPISGHRSVSWYQQTPGQGLQFLFEYFSETQRNKGNFPGRFSGRQFSNSRSEMNVSTLELGDSALYLCASSSDRGQGYTFGSGTRLTVV.

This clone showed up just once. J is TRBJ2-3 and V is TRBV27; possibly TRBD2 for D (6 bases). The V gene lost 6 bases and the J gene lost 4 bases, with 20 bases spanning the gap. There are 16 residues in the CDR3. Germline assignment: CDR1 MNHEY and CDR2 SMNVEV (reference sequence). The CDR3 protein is CASSRDFGSGPDTQYF. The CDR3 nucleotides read TGTGCCAGCAGCCGGGACTTCGGGTCGGGGCCAGATACGCAGTATTTT.

The CDR3 protein is CASSLTSKTEAFF. CDR3 bases: TGTGCCAGCAGTTTAACCAGTAAGACTGAAGCTTTCTTT. The rearrangement uses TRBV27 and TRBJ1-1; no reliable D call. Germline lookup yields CDR1 MNHEY and CDR2 SMNVEV (reference sequence). The CDR3 spans 13 residues. The V end lost 2 bases, the J end lost 5 bases, and 9 bases lay between the germline ends.

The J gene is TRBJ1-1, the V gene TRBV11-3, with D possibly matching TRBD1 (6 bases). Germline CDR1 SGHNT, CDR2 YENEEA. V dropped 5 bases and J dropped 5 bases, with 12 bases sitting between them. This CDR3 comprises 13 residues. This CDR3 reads CASSTNRETEAFF. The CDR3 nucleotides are TGTGCCAGCAGCACAAACAGGGAAACTGAAGCTTTCTTT.

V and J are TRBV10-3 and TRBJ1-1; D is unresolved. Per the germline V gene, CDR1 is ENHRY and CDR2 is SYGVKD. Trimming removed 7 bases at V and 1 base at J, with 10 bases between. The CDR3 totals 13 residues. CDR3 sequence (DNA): TGTGCCATCATGTCCGGGAAGAACACTGAAGCTTTCTTT. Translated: CAIMSGKNTEAFF.

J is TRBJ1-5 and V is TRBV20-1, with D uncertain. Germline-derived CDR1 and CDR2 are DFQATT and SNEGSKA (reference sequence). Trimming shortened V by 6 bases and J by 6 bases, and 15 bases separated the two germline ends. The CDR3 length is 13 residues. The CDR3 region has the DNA TGCAGTGCGAGTAACAGATTCGGTCAGCCCCAGCATTTT. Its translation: CSASNRFGQPQHF.

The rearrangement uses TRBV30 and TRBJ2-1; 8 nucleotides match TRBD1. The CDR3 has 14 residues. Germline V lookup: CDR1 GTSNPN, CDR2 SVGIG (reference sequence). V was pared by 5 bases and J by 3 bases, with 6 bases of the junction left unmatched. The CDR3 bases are TGTGCCTGGGGCTCCGGGACAGGCTACAATGAGCAGTTCTTC. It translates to CAWGSGTGYNEQFF. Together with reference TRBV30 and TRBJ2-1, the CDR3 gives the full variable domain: SQTIHQWPATLVQPVGSPLSLECTVEGTSNPNLYWYRQAAGRGLQLLFYSVGIGQISSEVPQNLSASRPQDRQFILSSKKLLLSDSGFYLCAWGSGTGYNEQFFGPGTRLTVL.

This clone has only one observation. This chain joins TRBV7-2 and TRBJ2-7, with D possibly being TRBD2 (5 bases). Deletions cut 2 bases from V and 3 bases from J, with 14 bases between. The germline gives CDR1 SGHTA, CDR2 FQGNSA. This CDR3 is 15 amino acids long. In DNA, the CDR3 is TGTGCCAGCAGCTTACTTGACGGGGTGGGCTACGAGCAGTACTTC. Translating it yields CASSLLDGVGYEQYF.

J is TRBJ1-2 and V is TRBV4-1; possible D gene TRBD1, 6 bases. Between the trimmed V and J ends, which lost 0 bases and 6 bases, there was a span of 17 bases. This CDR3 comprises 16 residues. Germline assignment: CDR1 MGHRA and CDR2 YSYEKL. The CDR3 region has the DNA TGCGCCAGCAGCCAAGAACCAGGTCTCAGGGGCCATGGCTACACCTTC. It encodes CASSQEPGLRGHGYTF.